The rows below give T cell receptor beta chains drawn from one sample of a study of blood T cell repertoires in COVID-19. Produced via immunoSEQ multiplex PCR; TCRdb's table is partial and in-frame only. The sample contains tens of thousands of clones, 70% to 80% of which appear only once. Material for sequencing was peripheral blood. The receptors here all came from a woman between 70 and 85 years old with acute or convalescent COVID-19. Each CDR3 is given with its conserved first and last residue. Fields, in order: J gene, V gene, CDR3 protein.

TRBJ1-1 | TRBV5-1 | CASSLGQANTEAFF
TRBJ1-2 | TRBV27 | CASSPRTGDNYGYTF
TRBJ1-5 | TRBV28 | CASSLLGGGSNQPQHF
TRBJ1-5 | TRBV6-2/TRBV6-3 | CASSYSGRENQPQHF
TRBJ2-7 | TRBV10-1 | CASREGQEYYEQYF
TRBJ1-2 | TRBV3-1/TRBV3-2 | CASSRRGADGYTF
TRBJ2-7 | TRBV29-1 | CSVVPGTGYDEQYF
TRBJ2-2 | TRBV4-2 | CASSQGSSGNTGELFF
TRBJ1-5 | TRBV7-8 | CASSLVGGGRQPQHF
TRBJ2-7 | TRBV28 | CASSTPGQGALEQYF
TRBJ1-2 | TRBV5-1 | CASSPAGVDYGYTF
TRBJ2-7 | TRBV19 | CASSHPGQGLDEQYF
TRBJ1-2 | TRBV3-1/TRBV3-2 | CASSPLLGDYGYTF
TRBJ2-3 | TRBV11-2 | CASSLDRQGYTDTQYF
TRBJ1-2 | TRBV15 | CATSKNDREENGYTF
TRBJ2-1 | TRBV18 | CASSRGPLAGVGNEQFF
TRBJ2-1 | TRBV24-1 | CATSDLPDSGTGLYNEQFF
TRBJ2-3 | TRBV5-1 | CASSLVGGHSTDTQYF
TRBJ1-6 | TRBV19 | CASSHGGSNSPLHF
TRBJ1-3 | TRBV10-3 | CAIKAEGNTIYF
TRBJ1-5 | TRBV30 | CAWRQGGNQPQHF
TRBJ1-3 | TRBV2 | CASSVRASSGNTIYF
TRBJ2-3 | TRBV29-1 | CSVLRLAGDTDTQYF
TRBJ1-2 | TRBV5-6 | CASSPGQGGYGYTF
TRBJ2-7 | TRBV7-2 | CASSLAQRDEQYF
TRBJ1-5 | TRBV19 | CASSPLWTGPYSNQPQHF
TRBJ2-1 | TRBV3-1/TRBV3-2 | CASSRGPQVNEQFF